This is a list of T cell receptor beta chains from one sample in a study of T-cell memory formation after mild COVID-19. TCRdb reprocessed the 5' RACE reads with MiXCR, giving one entry per CDR3 protein. The sample gives around 320,000 distinct CDR3 sequences, approximately 27% of which show up once; about 13% is in the top ten. The sequenced material came from PBMCs or a T cell subset sorted from them (not recorded which). The receptors originated from an adult woman who had mild COVID-19 (a few samples of this study predate the infection). Cell type and time point are not known. CDR3s include the opening cysteine and the closing phenylalanine or tryptophan. D genes are given only for firm matches. Not every row has a clone size; where given, it reads once, few, many or a size class.

V gene,clone size,D gene,J gene,CDR3 protein,CDR3 DNA
TRBV11-3,few,TRBD1,TRBJ2-4,CASSPLDRNIQYF,TGTGCCAGCAGCCCATTGGACAGGAACATTCAGTACTTC
TRBV5-1,.,TRBD2,TRBJ2-3,CASSLGLAGGYPSTDTQYF,TGCGCCAGCAGCTTGGGACTAGCGGGGGGATATCCTAGCACAGATACGCAGTATTTT
TRBV7-6,.,.,TRBJ2-7,CASSFEVGAPRESYEQYF,TGTGCCAGCAGCTTCGAAGTGGGGGCGCCCCGGGAGTCCTACGAGCAGTACTTC
TRBV5-4,.,.,TRBJ2-3,CASSFSGAGADTQYF,TGTGCCAGCAGCTTTAGTGGGGCCGGGGCAGATACGCAGTATTTT
TRBV7-9,.,.,TRBJ2-3,CASSLVGRGLRTDTQYF,TGTGCCAGCAGCTTAGTCGGTAGGGGCCTTCGCACAGATACGCAGTATTTT
TRBV11-3,.,TRBD2,TRBJ2-1,CASSLAQAGFNEQFF,TGTGCCAGCAGCTTAGCTCAAGCGGGGTTCAATGAGCAGTTCTTC
TRBV7-2,few,.,TRBJ1-3,CASSSRIGGDTIYF,TGTGCCAGCAGCTCCCGGATCGGCGGCGACACCATATATTTT
TRBV24-1,few,TRBD1,TRBJ2-2,CATGTGNTGELFF,TGTGCCACGGGGACAGGGAACACCGGGGAGCTGTTTTTT
TRBV24-1,few,.,TRBJ2-3,CATSDLTHETDTQYF,TGTGCCACCAGTGATCTGACACACGAGACAGATACGCAGTATTTT
TRBV12-3/TRBV12-4,few,TRBD1,TRBJ2-3,CASSLGDRGVETDTQYF,TGTGCCAGCAGTTTAGGGGACAGGGGAGTGGAGACAGATACGCAGTATTTT
TRBV7-6,.,.,TRBJ1-1,CASSLAVNLNTEAFF,TGTGCCAGCAGCTTAGCGGTAAATCTGAACACTGAAGCTTTCTTT
TRBV5-8,.,.,TRBJ2-3,CASHPGRTFTDTQYF,TGTGCCAGCCACCCTGGACGGACGTTCACAGATACGCAGTATTTT
TRBV29-1,.,.,TRBJ1-1,CSVEEDGTSEAFF,TGCAGCGTTGAAGAGGATGGAACTTCTGAAGCTTTCTTT
TRBV2,.,TRBD1,TRBJ1-1,CASRGQGFDTEAFF,TGTGCCAGCAGGGGACAGGGATTTGACACTGAAGCTTTCTTT
TRBV6-5,.,.,TRBJ2-1,CASSYTHNEQFF,TGTGCCAGCAGTTACACTCACAATGAGCAGTTCTTC
TRBV30,.,TRBD1,TRBJ1-5,CAWSPTGWGDQPQHF,TGTGCCTGGAGCCCGACAGGGTGGGGAGATCAGCCCCAGCATTTT
TRBV27,.,TRBD2,TRBJ2-5,CATHPESSGRGSQETQYF,TGTGCCACCCATCCCGAATCTAGCGGGAGGGGATCTCAAGAGACCCAGTACTTC
TRBV29-1,few,.,TRBJ2-7,CSVEVDSRPQYEQYF,TGCAGCGTTGAGGTTGACTCTCGGCCTCAGTACGAGCAGTACTTC
TRBV7-2,.,.,TRBJ1-4,CASSASGDEKLFF,TGTGCCAGCAGCGCCTCCGGCGATGAAAAACTGTTTTTT
TRBV27,.,.,TRBJ1-5,CASARTHNQPQHF,TGTGCCAGTGCCCGAACTCATAATCAGCCCCAGCATTTT
TRBV29-1,.,.,TRBJ2-1,CSVEQGNGYYNGQFF,TGCAGCGTTGAACAAGGTAACGGGTACTACAATGGGCAGTTCTTC
TRBV7-2,few,.,TRBJ2-5,CASSLPEAQTQYF,TGTGCCAGCAGCTTACCCGAGGCCCAGACCCAGTACTTC
TRBV20-1,.,.,TRBJ1-1,CSSAAVQPTEAFF,TGCAGTTCAGCGGCTGTACAGCCGACTGAAGCTTTCTTT
TRBV12-3/TRBV12-4,.,TRBD1,TRBJ1-2,CASRPQGASYGYTF,TGTGCCAGCAGGCCACAGGGGGCTAGCTATGGCTACACCTTC
TRBV7-9,few,TRBD2,TRBJ2-5,CASSSSRGAQETQYF,TGTGCCAGCAGCAGTTCGCGGGGGGCCCAAGAGACCCAGTACTTC
TRBV20-1,.,TRBD2,TRBJ2-1,CSAQTAGLAGVRKQFF,TGCAGTGCCCAGACGGCGGGACTAGCGGGAGTTCGGAAGCAGTTCTTC
TRBV4-3,.,.,TRBJ2-3,CASSQGPRLSDTQYF,TGCGCCAGCAGCCAGGGACCCCGGCTGTCGGATACGCAGTATTTT
TRBV12-3/TRBV12-4,few,.,TRBJ2-3,CASSFLPGGTDTQYF,TGTGCCAGCAGTTTTTTACCGGGAGGCACAGATACGCAGTATTTT
TRBV14,few,.,TRBJ1-3,CASSQDLGAARNTIYF,TGTGCCAGCAGCCAAGATCTGGGGGCGGCGAGAAACACCATATATTTT
TRBV7-2,.,TRBD2,TRBJ2-5,CASSFVTGGPGKTQYF,TGTGCCAGCAGCTTCGTAACGGGAGGGCCTGGAAAGACCCAGTACTTC
TRBV6-5,.,TRBD1,TRBJ1-2,CASSYSRTGNYGYTF,TGTGCCAGCAGTTACTCTCGGACAGGGAACTATGGCTACACCTTC
TRBV30,.,TRBD1,TRBJ1-1,CACPAGQGSAEAFF,TGTGCCTGCCCGGCGGGACAGGGGTCTGCTGAAGCTTTCTTT
TRBV12-5,.,TRBD2,TRBJ2-7,CASGLGTSGGEPYEQYF,TGTGCTAGTGGCCTAGGGACTAGCGGGGGGGAACCCTACGAGCAGTACTTC
TRBV7-9,.,.,TRBJ2-3,CASSSSGGWTDTQYF,TGTGCCAGCAGCTCCTCAGGGGGGTGGACAGATACGCAGTATTTT
TRBV7-9,few,.,TRBJ2-3,CASSLGAGKDAQYF,TGTGCCAGCAGCTTAGGGGCGGGAAAGGATGCGCAGTATTTT
TRBV3-1,many,TRBD2,TRBJ2-7,CASSPSGTSGSFAYEQYF,TGTGCCAGCAGCCCCTCCGGGACTAGCGGGAGCTTCGCCTACGAGCAGTACTTC
TRBV28,few,.,TRBJ2-7,CASSQPGSSYEQYF,TGTGCCAGCAGTCAGCCAGGGAGCTCCTACGAGCAGTACTTC